The rows below give T cell receptor beta chains drawn from one sample of a study of identical twins. Each CDR3 protein gets one entry after TCRdb re-called the 5' RACE reads with MiXCR. The repertoire includes 1.5 million to 2 million distinct CDR3 sequences, about 32% of them detected once, and roughly 0.3% sits in the top ten. The sequenced sample consisted of cord blood. The receptor source for this set is a newborn girl in good health. Each CDR3 is given with its conserved first and last residue. A D gene is named only where the DNA matches it firmly. Some rows have no size entry. The others give once, few or many, or a class for an expanded clone.

d_call clone_size j_call v_call cdr3_aa cdr3_nt
TRBD1 . TRBJ1-5 TRBV25-1 CASSEWYRGHGYQPQHF TGTGCCAGCAGTGAATGGTACAGGGGGCATGGGTATCAGCCCCAGCATTTT
. . TRBJ2-1 TRBV18 CASSTAANEQFF TGTGCCAGCTCAACGGCGGCAAATGAGCAGTTCTTC
. . TRBJ1-4 TRBV18 CASSPNSGAANEKLFF TGTGCCAGCTCGCCAAACTCAGGGGCGGCTAATGAAAAACTGTTTTTT
. . TRBJ2-7 TRBV18 CASSRIQEDEQYF TGTGCCAGCTCACGTATACAGGAGGACGAGCAGTACTTC
TRBD2 few TRBJ2-7 TRBV20-1 CSASDGLGQYF TGCAGTGCTAGTGATGGACTAGGGCAGTACTTC
TRBD1 few TRBJ1-2 TRBV3-1 CASSPGQGEYGYTF TGTGCCAGCAGCCCAGGACAGGGAGAATATGGCTACACCTTC
TRBD1 . TRBJ2-7 TRBV12-3/TRBV12-4 CASSYRDRWSYEQYF TGTGCCAGCAGTTACCGGGACAGGTGGTCCTACGAGCAGTACTTC
. . TRBJ1-6 TRBV20-1 CSAPLRSYNSPLHF TGCAGTGCTCCCCTCAGGTCCTATAATTCACCCCTCCACTTT
TRBD1 few TRBJ1-2 TRBV3-1 CASSQGAGGLRSGYTF TGTGCCAGCAGCCAAGGAGCAGGGGGCCTAAGAAGTGGCTACACCTTC
. few TRBJ1-2 TRBV19 CASSIASAGGYTF TGTGCCAGTAGTATAGCCTCGGCGGGGGGCTACACCTTC
TRBD2 . TRBJ2-1 TRBV24-1 CATNDATSSSYNEQFF TGTGCCACCAATGATGCGACTAGCAGCTCCTACAATGAGCAGTTCTTC
. many TRBJ1-4 TRBV6-1 CASSAYPRDTVNEKLFF TGTGCCAGCAGTGCTTACCCCCGGGACACAGTTAATGAAAAACTGTTTTTT
. . TRBJ1-5 TRBV28 CASGIQSQPQHF TGTGCCAGCGGGATTCAAAGTCAGCCCCAGCATTTT
TRBD2 many TRBJ2-7 TRBV10-3 CAISERTSGSYEQYF TGTGCCATCAGTGAGAGGACTAGCGGCTCCTACGAGCAGTACTTC
. . TRBJ1-4 TRBV5-6 CASTFSPGEKLFF TGTGCCAGCACCTTCAGTCCCGGGGAAAAACTGTTTTTT
TRBD2 . TRBJ2-7 TRBV6-2/TRBV6-3 CASSSGLAGMNEQYF TGTGCCAGCAGTTCCGGACTAGCGGGGATGAATGAGCAGTACTTC
. . TRBJ2-7 TRBV27 CASSSLTPRTVTYEQYF TGTGCCAGCAGTTCTTTGACCCCTCGGACAGTCACCTACGAGCAGTACTTC
TRBD2 few TRBJ2-3 TRBV20-1 CSAEGGPTDTQYF TGCAGTGCGGAGGGAGGGCCCACAGATACGCAGTATTTT
. . TRBJ2-7 TRBV4-2 CASSRDTGRGNNEQYF TGTGCCAGCAGTCGAGATACGGGGCGGGGCAACAATGAGCAGTACTTC
TRBD1 . TRBJ1-2 TRBV20-1 CSAGWDSSYYGYTF TGCAGTGCGGGATGGGACAGCTCTTACTATGGCTACACCTTC
TRBD1 . TRBJ2-1 TRBV20-1 CSAKLSTGTGQYNEQFF TGCAGTGCTAAATTATCCACCGGGACAGGGCAGTACAATGAGCAGTTCTTC
. . TRBJ2-5 TRBV20-1 CSAIGPREDIWYQETQYF TGCAGTGCTATCGGGCCTAGGGAGGATATTTGGTACCAAGAGACCCAGTACTTC
. few TRBJ2-7 TRBV3-1 CASSQDPSRAYEQYF TGTGCCAGCAGCCAAGATCCATCGCGAGCCTACGAGCAGTACTTC
. few TRBJ2-3 TRBV7-6 CASRGAFTDTQYF TGTGCCAGCAGGGGCGCATTCACAGATACGCAGTATTTT
TRBD2 many TRBJ2-3 TRBV6-6 CASSGGGVTDTQYF TGTGCCAGCAGTGGCGGGGGTGTCACAGATACGCAGTATTTT
TRBD1 . TRBJ2-1 TRBV25-1 CASSGALTGAGETQFF TGTGCCAGCAGTGGGGCCTTAACAGGGGCTGGGGAGACCCAGTTCTTC
TRBD1 . TRBJ1-6 TRBV20-1 CSAEGQGAANSPLHF TGCAGTGCGGAGGGACAGGGGGCGGCGAATTCACCCCTCCACTTT
. . TRBJ2-1 TRBV20-1 CSARERVHEQFF TGCAGTGCTAGGGAAAGGGTCCATGAGCAGTTCTTC
. . TRBJ1-2 TRBV28 CASSSDFSYGYTF TGTGCCAGCAGTTCGGATTTCTCTTATGGCTACACCTTC
TRBD1 . TRBJ2-7 TRBV20-1 CSASGRTGGYEQYF TGCAGTGCTAGTGGGAGGACAGGGGGTTACGAGCAGTACTTC
. few TRBJ1-2 TRBV11-2 CASSLVNGSPTYGYTF TGTGCCAGCAGCTTAGTAAACGGGTCCCCCACCTATGGCTACACCTTC
. . TRBJ1-2 TRBV29-1 CSVGGRQTNGYTF TGCAGCGTTGGGGGCAGGCAAACGAATGGCTACACCTTC
. . TRBJ2-1 TRBV28 CASSPMSTLYNEQFF TGTGCCAGCAGTCCTATGTCGACACTCTACAATGAGCAGTTCTTC
TRBD1 few TRBJ2-7 TRBV20-1 CSARDRRGLAYEQYF TGCAGTGCTAGGGACAGGAGAGGGCTCGCCTACGAGCAGTACTTC
. few TRBJ1-1 TRBV6-5 CASSYGGTYATEAFF TGTGCCAGCAGTTACGGGGGGACCTATGCCACTGAAGCTTTCTTT
TRBD2 . TRBJ2-3 TRBV7-2 CASSLGIYSGGGDTQYF TGTGCCAGCAGCTTGGGTATCTATAGCGGGGGGGGAGATACGCAGTATTTT
. few TRBJ2-4 TRBV21-1 CASSIGREAKNIQYF TGTGCCAGCAGCATTGGCAGGGAAGCCAAAAACATTCAGTACTTC
. few TRBJ2-7 TRBV20-1 CSARDSRLARSYEQYF TGCAGTGCTAGAGACTCGAGGCTAGCGAGGTCCTACGAGCAGTACTTC
. . TRBJ2-2 TRBV29-1 CSVEGADTGELFF TGCAGCGTTGAGGGGGCGGACACCGGGGAGCTGTTTTTT
TRBD1 . TRBJ1-1 TRBV20-1 CSARVQGAEAFF TGCAGTGCTAGAGTACAGGGGGCTGAGGCTTTCTTT
. once TRBJ2-5 TRBV5-1 CAVQQIQETRYF TGCGCCGTTCAGCAGATCCAAGAGACCCGGTACTTC
. . TRBJ2-2 TRBV7-9 CASSLDRPNTGELFF TGTGCCAGCAGCTTAGACCGACCTAACACCGGGGAGCTGTTTTTT
TRBD2 few TRBJ2-1 TRBV2 CASRFTSGGANEQFF TGTGCCAGCCGATTTACTAGCGGGGGGGCCAATGAGCAGTTCTTC
TRBD1 few TRBJ2-5 TRBV20-1 CSARFLRDRVWETQYF TGCAGTGCTAGATTTTTACGGGACAGGGTCTGGGAGACCCAGTACTTC
. . TRBJ1-1 TRBV6-1 CASSEWQDGEAFF TGTGCCAGCAGTGAATGGCAGGATGGTGAAGCTTTCTTT
. few TRBJ2-5 TRBV12-3/TRBV12-4 CASRLAGAQETQYF TGTGCCAGCAGGTTGGCGGGGGCCCAAGAGACCCAGTACTTC
. . TRBJ2-3 TRBV3-1 CASSQVKTSTDTQYF TGTGCCAGCAGCCAAGTGAAGACTAGCACAGATACGCAGTATTTT
TRBD1 . TRBJ1-1 TRBV7-2 CASSLAPGQGTSGTEAFF TGTGCCAGCAGCTTAGCCCCGGGACAGGGGACATCTGGGACTGAAGCTTTCTTT
TRBD2 few TRBJ2-5 TRBV5-1 CASSPILAASNLGTQYF TGCGCCAGCAGTCCGATACTAGCGGCAAGCAATTTGGGAACCCAGTACTTC
. . TRBJ1-4 TRBV4-1 CASSQVGWGEKLFF TGCGCCAGCAGCCAAGTCGGGTGGGGTGAAAAACTGTTTTTT
TRBD2 few TRBJ2-1 TRBV20-1 CSAGGLAGSPTHNEQFF TGCAGTGCTGGGGGACTAGCGGGAAGTCCCACCCACAATGAGCAGTTCTTC